This T cell receptor beta chain was captured in a study of CXCR3-negative and CXCR3-positive naive CD8 T cells. Study-wide results and caveats: Much lower diversity was found in memory CD8+ cells, while both naive subsets had comparably high diversity. CXCR3-expressing naive cells carried TRB CDR3s more hydrophobic than those of CXCR3-negative naive cells.

Researchers prepared the TRB cDNA libraries using 5' RACE with UMI labels. No DNA is given; TCRdb re-called the 5' RACE reads and lists each CDR3 protein once. The specimen's table records tens of thousands of distinct CDR3 sequences. CD45RO-CCR7+CD27+CD95- characterized naive CD8+ T cells. Comments on this clonotype: The antigen is unknown.

From germline, CDR1 is MNHNY and CDR2 SVGAGI (reference sequence). This CDR3 has 15 amino acids. The sequenced sample was naive CXCR3- CD8+ T cells from blood. Regarding subset: CD45RO-CCR7+CD27+CD95- naive CD8+ T cells lacking CXCR3 (TNR3-). The TCR sequence derives from a human donor in good health. Some clones in this sample may be carry-over from other donors' samples. This sequence joins TRBV6-6 and TRBJ2-2; TCRdb's D call, TRBD2, is unchecked because there is no DNA. CDR3 loop: CASTLAGGLTGELFF.